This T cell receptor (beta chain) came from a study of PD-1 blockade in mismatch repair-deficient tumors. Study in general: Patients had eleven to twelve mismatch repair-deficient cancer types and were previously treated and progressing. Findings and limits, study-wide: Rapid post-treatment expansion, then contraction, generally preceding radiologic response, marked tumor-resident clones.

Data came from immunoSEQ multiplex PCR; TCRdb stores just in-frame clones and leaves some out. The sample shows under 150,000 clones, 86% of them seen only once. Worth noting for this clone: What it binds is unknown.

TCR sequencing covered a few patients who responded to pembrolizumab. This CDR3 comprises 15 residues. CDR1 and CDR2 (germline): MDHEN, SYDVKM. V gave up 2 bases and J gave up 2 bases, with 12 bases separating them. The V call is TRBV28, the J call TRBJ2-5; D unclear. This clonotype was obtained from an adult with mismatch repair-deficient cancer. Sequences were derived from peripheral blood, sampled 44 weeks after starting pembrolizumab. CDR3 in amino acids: CASSLRRIRQETQYF. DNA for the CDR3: TGTGCCAGCAGTTTAAGACGGATCAGGCAAGAGACCCAGTACTTC. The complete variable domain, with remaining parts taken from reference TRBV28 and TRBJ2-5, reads DVKVTQSSRYLVKRTGEKVFLECVQDMDHENMFWYRQDPGLGLRLIYFSYDVKMKEKGDIPEGYSVSREKKERFSLILESASTNQTSMYLCASSLRRIRQETQYFGPGTRLLVL.